The 2 T cell receptor beta chains below were found in one sample sequenced in a study of CD8 T cells in ankylosing spondylitis. One entry per CDR3 protein results from TCRdb running MiXCR on the 5' RACE reads. The table includes approximately 40,000 distinct CDR3 sequences, about 5.5% detected once. The sequencing input was blood, either unsorted or a sorted T cell fraction (not recorded which). All receptors come from a male donor with ankylosing spondylitis or in good health (not recorded which).

This clonotype was found many times. The chain is built from TRBV11-2 and TRBJ2-3; 7 bases fit TRBD2. The junction had 4 bases not matched to a gene; V was cut back by 5 bases and J by 5 bases. The CDR3 is 13 amino acids. The germline CDR1 and CDR2 sequences are SGHAT and FQNNGV. DNA of the CDR3: TGTGCCAGCAGCCAAAGGACTAGAGATACGCAGTATTTT. Translation gives CASSQRTRDTQYF. The variable domain in full, completed from reference TRBV11-2 and TRBJ2-3, reads EAGVAQSPRYKIIEKRQSVAFWCNPISGHATLYWYQQILGQGPKLLIQFQNNGVVDDSQLPKDRFSAERLKGVDSTLKIQPAKLEDSAVYLCASSQRTRDTQYFGPGTRLTVL.

This clonotype has a count of ten or more. This chain joins TRBV6-5 and TRBJ2-1; D remains ambiguous. The CDR3 has 12 amino acids. Trimming shortened V by 5 bases and J by 6 bases, and 8 bases separated the two germline ends. CDR1 is MNHEY and CDR2 is SVGAGI in the germline V gene. The chain's CDR3 is CASSVDPNEQFF. In DNA, the CDR3 is TGTGCCAGCAGTGTGGACCCCAATGAGCAGTTCTTC.